A single sample is the source of the 4 T cell receptor beta chains below, sequenced in a study of blood T cell repertoires in COVID-19. Method: immunoSEQ multiplex PCR; TCRdb's copy keeps in-frame clones and lacks some. The data hold 300,000 to 350,000 clones, with around nine tenths observed a single time. The sequenced material came from PBMCs or T cells enriched from blood (not recorded which). Receptors were obtained from a woman aged 25 to 39 who had been exposed to COVID-19.

Comments on this clone: Other DNA sequences from this sample encode an identical CDR3 as well. The chain recombines TRBV27 with TRBJ2-1, with a possible D match to TRBD2 (6 bases). V was clipped by 5 bases and J by 2 bases, with 13 bases between them. Germline values: CDR1 MNHEY, CDR2 SMNVEV (reference sequence). There are 15 residues in the CDR3. The CDR3 region is CASSLSGSPYNEQFF. The DNA of the CDR3 is TGTGCCAGCAGTCTGAGCGGGTCCCCCTACAATGAGCAGTTCTTC.

V and J are TRBV24-1 and TRBJ2-2, with D tentatively TRBD1 (6 bases). The V end was cut by 1 base, the J end by 7 bases, with 12 bases between. The CDR3 covers 15 residues. The germline gives CDR1 KGHDR, CDR2 SFDVKD. Here the CDR3 reads CATSDLGRGHGELFF. CDR3 in DNA: TGTGCCACCAGTGATTTAGGCAGGGGTCACGGGGAGCTGTTTTTT.

This sequence joins TRBV28 and TRBJ1-5; D is possibly TRBD1 (5 bases). The CDR3 has 17 amino acids. Germline V gives CDR1 MDHEN, CDR2 SYDVKM. Deletions cut 1 base from V and 4 bases from J, with 17 bases between. The CDR3 sequence is CASSLYPANGGNQPQHF. The CDR3 DNA is TGTGCCAGCAGTTTATATCCTGCAAACGGGGGTAATCAGCCCCAGCATTTT.

The chain is built from TRBV6-5 and TRBJ2-1; tentatively, D is TRBD2 (6 bases). The V end was cut by 4 bases, the J end by 2 bases, with 15 bases between. CDR1 MNHEY and CDR2 SVGAGI come from the germline V gene. The CDR3 has 16 amino acids. CDR3 region: CASSSGEKGTYNEQFF. CDR3 coding DNA: TGTGCCAGCAGTTCGGGGGAGAAAGGGACCTACAATGAGCAGTTCTTC.